The clone carrying this T cell receptor (beta chain) was found a few times. The antigen remains undetermined. This entry comes from a study of response to subunit inactivated influenza vaccine. General study results and limits: With each seasonal influenza vaccination, the authors suggested, few new T cells are recruited.

Via MiXCR, TCRdb re-called the RT-PCR reads, giving one row per CDR3 protein. Of approximately 530,000 distinct CDR3 sequences in the sample, approximately 7.6% were seen once. Germline V gene lookup returns CDR1 SEHNR and CDR2 FQNEAQ (reference sequence). Trimming took 8 bases from V and 5 from J; bases not matched to a gene: 2. CDR3 length equals 11 residues. The clonotype originates from a man between 45 and 75 years old who received an inactivated influenza vaccine. V gene TRBV7-9 combines with J gene TRBJ2-5, with TRBD1 matching over 7 bases. Sequenced here: PBMCs from blood, sampled roughly 24 months after vaccination. The CDR3 is CASFRGETQYF. The CDR3 DNA is TGTGCCAGCTTCAGGGGGGAGACCCAGTACTTC.